This T cell receptor beta chain was recovered during a study of blood T cell repertoires in COVID-19. Study-wide background: PBMCs, B-cell-depleted T cells, or T cells were the source of the cDNA or gDNA that made up the material.

The CDR3 runs to 13 residues. From germline, CDR1 is MNHNS and CDR2 SASEGT. V gave up 3 bases and J gave up 8 bases, with 10 bases separating them. TCRdb's copy holds only in-frame clones and misses some; the assay was immunoSEQ multiplex PCR. This table holds around 360,000 clones, more than 70% found once. This clone was found once. The material sequenced was PBMCs or T cells enriched from blood (not recorded which). This sequence originates from a man aged 40-50 years in a cohort exposed to, infected with or recovered from COVID-19 (not recorded which). This chain links TRBV6-1 with TRBJ1-4; D gene uncertain. The CDR3 protein is CASSDVQSEKLFF. CDR3 nucleotides: TGTGCCAGCAGTGACGTACAGAGCGAAAAACTGTTTTTT.